This T cell receptor (beta chain) was identified during a study of T-cell memory formation after mild COVID-19. Study-wide findings and caveats: Some responding clones appeared in pre-infection memory, suggesting cross-reactive memory joined. Day 15 to 85 contracting clones showed balanced CD4/CD8; day 15 to 37 expanders favored CD4+. Second-wave clones with a day 37 peak had unconfirmed SARS-CoV-2 specificity.

Points on this clonotype: Antigen: not known.

From 5'RACE with constant-segment primers came TCR alpha and TCR beta cDNA libraries that carried sample barcodes and UMIs. Via MiXCR, TCRdb re-called the 5' RACE reads, giving one row per CDR3 protein. The table has roughly 600,000 distinct CDR3 sequences, approximately 19% seen once. The germline gives CDR1 SGHTA, CDR2 FQGNSA. V gave up 8 bases and J gave up 3 bases, with 11 bases separating them. CDR3 size: 13 residues. What was sequenced was PBMCs or a T cell subset sorted from them (not recorded which). The V and J genes are TRBV7-2 and TRBJ1-5; D gene uncertain. This TCR derives from an adult woman who had mild COVID-19 (a few samples of this study predate the infection). Cell type and time point are not known. Here the CDR3 DNA reads TGTGCCAGCGGTATTGGTAACAATCAGCCCCAGCATTTT. This gives the protein CASGIGNNQPQHF.